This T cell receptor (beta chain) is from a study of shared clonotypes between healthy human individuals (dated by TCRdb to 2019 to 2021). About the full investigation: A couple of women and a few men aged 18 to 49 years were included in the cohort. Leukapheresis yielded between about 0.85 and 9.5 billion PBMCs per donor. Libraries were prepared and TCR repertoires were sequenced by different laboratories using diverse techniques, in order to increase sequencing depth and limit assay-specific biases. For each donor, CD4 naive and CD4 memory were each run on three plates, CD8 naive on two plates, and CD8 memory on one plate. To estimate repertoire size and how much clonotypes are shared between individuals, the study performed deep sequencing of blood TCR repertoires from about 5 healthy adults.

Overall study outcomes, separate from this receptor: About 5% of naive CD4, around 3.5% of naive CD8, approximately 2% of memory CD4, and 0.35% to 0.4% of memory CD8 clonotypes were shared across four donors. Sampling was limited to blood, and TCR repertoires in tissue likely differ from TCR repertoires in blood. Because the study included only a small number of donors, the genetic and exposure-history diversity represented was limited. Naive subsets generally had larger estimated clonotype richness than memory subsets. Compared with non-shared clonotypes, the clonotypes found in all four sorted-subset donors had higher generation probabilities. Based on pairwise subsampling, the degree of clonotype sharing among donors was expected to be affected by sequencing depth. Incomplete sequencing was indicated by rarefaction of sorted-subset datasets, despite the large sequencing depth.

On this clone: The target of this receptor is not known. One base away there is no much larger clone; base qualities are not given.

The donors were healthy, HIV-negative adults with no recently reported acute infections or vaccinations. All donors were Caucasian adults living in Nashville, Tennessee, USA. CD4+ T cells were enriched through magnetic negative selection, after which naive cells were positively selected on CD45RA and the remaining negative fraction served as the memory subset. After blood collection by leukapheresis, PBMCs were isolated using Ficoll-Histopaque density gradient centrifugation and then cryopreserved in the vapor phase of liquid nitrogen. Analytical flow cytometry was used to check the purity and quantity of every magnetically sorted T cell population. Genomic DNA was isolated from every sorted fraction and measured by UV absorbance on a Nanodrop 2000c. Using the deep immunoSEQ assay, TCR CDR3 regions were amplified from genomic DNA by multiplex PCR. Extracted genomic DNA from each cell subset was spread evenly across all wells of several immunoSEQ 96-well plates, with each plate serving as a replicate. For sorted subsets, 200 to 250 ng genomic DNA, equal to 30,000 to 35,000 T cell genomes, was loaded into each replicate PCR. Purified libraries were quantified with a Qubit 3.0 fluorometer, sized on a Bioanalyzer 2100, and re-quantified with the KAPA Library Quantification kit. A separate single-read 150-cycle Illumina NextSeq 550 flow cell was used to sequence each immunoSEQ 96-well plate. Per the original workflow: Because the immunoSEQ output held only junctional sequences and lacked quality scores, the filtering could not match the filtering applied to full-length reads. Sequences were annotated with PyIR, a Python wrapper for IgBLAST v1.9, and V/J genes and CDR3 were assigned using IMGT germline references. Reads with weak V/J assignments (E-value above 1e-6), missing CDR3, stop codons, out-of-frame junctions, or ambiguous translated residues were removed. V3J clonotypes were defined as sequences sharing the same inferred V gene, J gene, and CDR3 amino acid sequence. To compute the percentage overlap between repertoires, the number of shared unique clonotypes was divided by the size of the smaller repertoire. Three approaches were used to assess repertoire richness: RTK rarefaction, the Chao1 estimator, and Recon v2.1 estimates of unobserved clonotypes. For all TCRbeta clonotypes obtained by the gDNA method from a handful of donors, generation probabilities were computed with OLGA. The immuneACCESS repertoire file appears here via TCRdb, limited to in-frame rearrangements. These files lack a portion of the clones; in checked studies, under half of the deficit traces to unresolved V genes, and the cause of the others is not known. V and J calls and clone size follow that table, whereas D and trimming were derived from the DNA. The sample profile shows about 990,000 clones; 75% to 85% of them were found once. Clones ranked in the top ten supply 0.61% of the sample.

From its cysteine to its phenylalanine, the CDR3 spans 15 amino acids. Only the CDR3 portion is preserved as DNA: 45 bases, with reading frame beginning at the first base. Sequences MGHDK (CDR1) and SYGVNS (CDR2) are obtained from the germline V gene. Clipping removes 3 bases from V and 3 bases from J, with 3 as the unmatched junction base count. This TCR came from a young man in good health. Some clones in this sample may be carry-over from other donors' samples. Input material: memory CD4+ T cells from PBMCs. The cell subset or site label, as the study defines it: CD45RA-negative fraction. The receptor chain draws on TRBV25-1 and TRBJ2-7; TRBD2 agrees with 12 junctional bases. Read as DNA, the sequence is TGTGCCAGCAGTGATATGACTAGCGGGAGCTACGAGCAGTACTTC. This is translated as CASSDMTSGSYEQYF.